This TCR beta chain was captured in a study of T cells in localized non-small cell lung cancer. Study results and limitations: Sequence data derive from only one tumor region, so heterogeneity remains possible.

Clones were sequenced by immunoSEQ multiplex PCR, and TCRdb holds only the in-frame ones, with some missing. Of over a thousand clones listed, under 40% are singletons. A word on this clone: Its antigen is not identified.

The CDR3 is 12 amino acids. The V and J ends lost 3 bases and 7 bases respectively, with 9 bases between them. Germline-derived CDR1 and CDR2 are KGHSH and LQKENI. The chain combines TRBV18 with TRBJ1-2; no reliable D call. The input for sequencing was normal lung tissue next to the tumor, taken before any cancer treatment. The TCR originated in a male donor aged 60 or older with stage II squamous cell lung carcinoma. The CDR3 loop reads CASSPQSGGYTF. In nucleotides, the CDR3 is TGTGCCAGCTCACCTCAGTCGGGTGGCTACACCTTC.